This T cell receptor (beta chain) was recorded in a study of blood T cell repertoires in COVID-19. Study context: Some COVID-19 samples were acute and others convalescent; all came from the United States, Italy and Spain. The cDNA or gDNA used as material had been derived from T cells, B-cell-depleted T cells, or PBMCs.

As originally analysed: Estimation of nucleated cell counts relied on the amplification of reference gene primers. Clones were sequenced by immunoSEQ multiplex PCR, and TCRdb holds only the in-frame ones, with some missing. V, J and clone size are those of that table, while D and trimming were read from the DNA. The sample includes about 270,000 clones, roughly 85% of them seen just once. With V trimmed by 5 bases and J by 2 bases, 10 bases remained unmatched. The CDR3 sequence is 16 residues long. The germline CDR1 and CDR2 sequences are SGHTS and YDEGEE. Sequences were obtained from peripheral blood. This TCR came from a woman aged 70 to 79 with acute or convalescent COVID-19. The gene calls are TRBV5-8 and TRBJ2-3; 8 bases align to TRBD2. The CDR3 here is CASSPRGSGATDTQYF. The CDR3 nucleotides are TGTGCCAGCAGTCCCCGAGGTAGCGGGGCCACAGATACGCAGTATTTT.